This is a list of T cell receptor beta chains from one sample in a study. TCRdb reprocessed the 5' RACE reads with MiXCR, giving one entry per CDR3 protein. The data show 40,000 to 65,000 distinct CDR3 sequences, about 25% seen once. The sample taken for sequencing was tumor-infiltrating naive CD4+ T cells sorted from the breast tumor. The source of these receptors is a female donor with breast cancer. Each CDR3 is given with its conserved first and last residue. Fields, in order: CDR3 length, J gene, D gene, V gene, clone size, CDR3 protein, CDR3 DNA. The D gene is left open where the match is weak. Expanded clones get a size class; other rows say once, few or many, or leave the size out.

length: 14
J: TRBJ2-3
D: .
V: TRBV5-5
size: .
CDR3: CASSSPRSTDTQYF
DNA: TGTGCCAGCAGCTCCCCCAGGTCCACAGATACGCAGTATTTT

length: 14
J: TRBJ2-3
D: TRBD2
V: TRBV20-1
size: few
CDR3: CSAPWTSGRDTQYF
DNA: TGCAGTGCCCCATGGACTAGCGGTCGGGATACGCAGTATTTT

length: 11
J: TRBJ2-5
D: .
V: TRBV7-2
size: few
CDR3: CASSPKETQYF
DNA: TGTGCCAGCAGCCCAAAGGAGACCCAGTACTTC

length: 13
J: TRBJ1-2
D: TRBD1
V: TRBV29-1
size: .
CDR3: CSVATGGISGYTF
DNA: TGCAGCGTGGCGACAGGGGGCATCAGTGGCTACACCTTC

length: 14
J: TRBJ2-2
D: TRBD2
V: TRBV28
size: .
CDR3: CATPGLANTGKLFF
DNA: TGTGCCACCCCGGGACTAGCGAACACCGGGAAGCTGTTTTTT

length: 15
J: TRBJ1-6
D: .
V: TRBV2
size: many
CDR3: CASSERAGTNSPLHF
DNA: TGTGCCAGCAGTGAACGGGCAGGGACTAATTCACCCCTCCACTTT

length: 14
J: TRBJ2-5
D: TRBD1
V: TRBV5-1
size: many
CDR3: CASSLDTGVETQYF
DNA: TGCGCCAGCAGCTTGGATACAGGGGTAGAGACCCAGTACTTC

length: 15
J: TRBJ1-2
D: .
V: TRBV20-1
size: many
CDR3: CSATRGPRDNYGYTF
DNA: TGCAGTGCTACCCGCGGGCCGAGAGATAACTATGGCTACACCTTC

length: 11
J: TRBJ2-1
D: .
V: TRBV29-1
size: .
CDR3: CSVDRVGEQFF
DNA: TGCAGCGTTGACCGGGTTGGTGAGCAGTTCTTC

length: 13
J: TRBJ2-1
D: .
V: TRBV5-1
size: .
CDR3: CASSLVVGSEQFF
DNA: TGCGCCAGCAGCTTGGTAGTGGGGAGTGAGCAGTTCTTC

length: 13
J: TRBJ2-1
D: .
V: TRBV30
size: few
CDR3: CAWSAQEGSEQFF
DNA: TGTGCCTGGAGTGCCCAGGAGGGTAGTGAGCAGTTCTTC

length: 15
J: TRBJ2-7
D: TRBD1
V: TRBV12-3/TRBV12-4
size: .
CDR3: CASSPRTGVAYEQYF
DNA: TGTGCCAGCAGTCCCCGGACAGGGGTAGCCTACGAGCAGTACTTC

length: 16
J: TRBJ2-5
D: TRBD2
V: TRBV6-1
size: .
CDR3: CASSGSPSGSRETQYF
DNA: TGTGCCAGCAGTGGGAGTCCTAGCGGGAGTCGAGAGACCCAGTACTTC

length: 11
J: TRBJ1-2
D: .
V: TRBV20-1
size: medium-sized
CDR3: CSAVGLYGYTF
DNA: TGCAGTGCAGTGGGCCTTTATGGCTACACCTTC

length: 13
J: TRBJ2-1
D: TRBD2
V: TRBV29-1
size: few
CDR3: CSVRGTSANEQFF
DNA: TGCAGCGTGCGGGGGACTAGCGCGAATGAGCAGTTCTTC

length: 14
J: TRBJ2-5
D: TRBD1
V: TRBV28
size: few
CDR3: CASSNRGLVETQYF
DNA: TGTGCCAGCAGTAACAGGGGGCTGGTGGAGACCCAGTACTTC

length: 14
J: TRBJ2-5
D: .
V: TRBV11-2
size: .
CDR3: CASSASVSLETQYF
DNA: TGTGCCAGCAGCGCCTCAGTTAGCCTAGAGACCCAGTACTTC

length: 19
J: TRBJ2-3
D: .
V: TRBV20-1
size: many
CDR3: CSARDPGPPTIGRKDTQYF
DNA: TGCAGTGCTAGAGATCCCGGGCCACCCACAATCGGGCGAAAGGATACGCAGTATTTT

length: 15
J: TRBJ2-2
D: .
V: TRBV24-1
size: many
CDR3: CATSELDGNTGELFF
DNA: TGTGCCACCAGTGAATTGGACGGGAACACCGGGGAGCTGTTTTTT

length: 15
J: TRBJ1-5
D: .
V: TRBV12-3/TRBV12-4
size: .
CDR3: CASSLPGAGNQPQHF
DNA: TGTGCCAGCAGTCTCCCGGGAGCAGGCAATCAGCCCCAGCATTTT

length: 14
J: TRBJ2-2
D: .
V: TRBV12-3/TRBV12-4
size: few
CDR3: CASSPLAGSGELFF
DNA: TGTGCCAGCAGTCCCCTGGCAGGGTCCGGGGAGCTGTTTTTT

length: 14
J: TRBJ2-6
D: .
V: TRBV4-1
size: few
CDR3: CASSQGAGYNVLTF
DNA: TGCGCCAGCAGCCAAGGAGCCGGGTACAACGTCCTGACTTTC

length: 15
J: TRBJ2-7
D: TRBD2
V: TRBV5-1
size: .
CDR3: CASSPTGGRTYEQYF
DNA: TGCGCAAGCAGCCCGACGGGCGGGAGAACCTACGAGCAGTACTTC

length: 12
J: TRBJ1-2
D: .
V: TRBV5-1
size: .
CDR3: CASSFRDCGYTF
DNA: TGCGCCAGCAGCTTCCGGGACTGTGGCTACACCTTC

length: 14
J: TRBJ1-6
D: .
V: TRBV6-5
size: .
CDR3: CASTPGGGESPLHF
DNA: TGTGCCAGCACCCCAGGAGGAGGTGAATCACCCCTCCACTTT

length: 15
J: TRBJ2-1
D: .
V: TRBV2
size: .
CDR3: CASSGQLGTYNEQFF
DNA: TGTGCCAGCAGCGGACAACTCGGGACCTACAATGAGCAGTTCTTC

length: 18
J: TRBJ2-5
D: .
V: TRBV5-1
size: few
CDR3: CASSMGVRTDMYQETQYF
DNA: TGCGCCAGCAGTATGGGGGTCAGGACAGACATGTACCAAGAGACCCAGTACTTC

length: 16
J: TRBJ1-3
D: .
V: TRBV12-3/TRBV12-4
size: .
CDR3: CASSLRAGDSGNNIYF
DNA: TGTGCCAGCAGCCTGAGAGCAGGGGACTCTGGAAACAACATATATTTT